These 27 T cell receptor beta chains originate from one sample sequenced in a study of blood T cell repertoires in COVID-19. TCRdb's copy holds only in-frame clones and misses some; the assay was immunoSEQ multiplex PCR. The sample lists about 270,000 clones, approximately 87% occurring once. The sample was peripheral blood. These receptors were obtained from a woman in her twenties or thirties with COVID-19, enrolled during active disease.

The chain recombines TRBV19 with TRBJ1-5; 9 bases line up with TRBD1. CDR1 is LNHDA, CDR2 SQIVND, per germline (reference sequence). V lost 6 bases, J lost 7 bases, and 7 bases stayed unmatched. CDR3 length: 14 residues. The DNA for the CDR3 is TGTGCCAGTAGCGGACAGGGGAGGTACCAGCCCCAGCATTTT. The encoded protein is CASSGQGRYQPQHF. Full variable domain (outside the CDR3, taken from reference TRBV19 and TRBJ1-5): DGGITQSPKYLFRKEGQNVTLSCEQNLNHDAMYWYRQDPGQGLRLIYYSQIVNDFQKGDIAEGYSVSREKKESFPLTVTSAQKNPTAFYLCASSGQGRYQPQHFGDGTRLSIL.

The table lists this clone with a few counts. The V call is TRBV5-1, the J call TRBJ1-3; D uncertain. With 1 base removed from V and 1 base from J, the gap between germline ends came to 9 bases. Germline-derived CDR1 and CDR2 are SGHRS and YFSETQ. This CDR3 spans 15 amino acids. CDR3 coding DNA: TGCGCCAGCAGCTTGTGGACGGGGTCTGGAAACACCATATATTTT. Translated, it gives CASSLWTGSGNTIYF.

This chain uses TRBV11-2 with TRBJ2-5; D possibly corresponds to TRBD1 (5 bases). V was shortened by 3 bases and J by 3 bases, with 17 bases between the two germline ends. The CDR3 totals 16 residues. Germline values: CDR1 SGHAT, CDR2 FQNNGV. The CDR3 loop reads CASSFIRGIRKETQYF. In nucleotides, the CDR3 is TGTGCCAGCAGCTTTATTAGGGGAATTAGGAAAGAGACCCAGTACTTC.

The chain uses TRBV5-1 and TRBJ2-2; TRBD2 matches at 11 bases. The CDR3 runs 20 residues. The germline V gene encodes CDR1 SGHRS and CDR2 YFSETQ. The J segment lost 3 bases and the V segment lost 4 bases, leaving 17 bases of the junction unmatched. The CDR3 nucleotides are TGCGCCAGCAGCCCATTACCCCTAGCGGGGGGCCAGACCGACACCGGGGAGCTGTTTTTT. It specifies CASSPLPLAGGQTDTGELFF.

The chain joins TRBV4-1 to TRBJ2-1; 15 nucleotides agree with TRBD2. The CDR3 spans 17 residues. The trim removed 2 bases at V and 9 bases at J, leaving 8 bases unmatched. Germline V gene lookup returns CDR1 MGHRA and CDR2 YSYEKL. For the CDR3, the DNA is TGCGCCAGCAGCCAACCGCGGACTAGCGGGGGGGCCGGTGAGCAGTTCTTC. The encoded protein is CASSQPRTSGGAGEQFF.

The chain recombines TRBV6-6 with TRBJ1-1; D remains ambiguous. Trimming cost V 2 bases and J 1 base, with 11 bases left between them. Per the germline V gene, CDR1 is MNHNY and CDR2 is SVGAGI (reference sequence). The CDR3 is 15 amino acids. The CDR3 DNA is TGTGCCAGCAGTTACGGTCAGCGGGAGAACACTGAAGCTTTCTTT. It yields the protein CASSYGQRENTEAFF.

This chain joins TRBV24-1 and TRBJ2-2, with TRBD2 as a possible D gene (6 bases). V lost 3 bases to trimming and J lost 2 bases, with 9 bases between them. CDR1 is KGHDR and CDR2 is SFDVKD in the germline V gene. This CDR3 is 15 amino acids long. The DNA for the CDR3 is TGTGCCACCAGTGATGCGGGGCCCAACACCGGGGAGCTGTTTTTT. Its translation: CATSDAGPNTGELFF.

V and J are TRBV6-5 and TRBJ1-1; maybe TRBD1 (6 bases). Germline CDR1 is MNHEY and CDR2 is SVGAGI. V lost 2 bases to trimming and J lost 0 bases, with 7 bases between them. CDR3 length: 14 amino acids. Written as DNA, the CDR3 is TGTGCCAGCAGTTACGACAGGTTGAACACTGAAGCTTTCTTT. It specifies CASSYDRLNTEAFF.

V and J are TRBV27 and TRBJ1-5; no reliable D call. Germline loops: CDR1 MNHEY, CDR2 SMNVEV (reference sequence). The CDR3 runs to 16 residues. V lost 0 bases, J lost 4 bases, and 13 bases lay in between. CDR3: CASSLSAGVRNQPQHF. The CDR3 DNA reads TGTGCCAGCAGTTTATCGGCCGGGGTGCGGAATCAGCCCCAGCATTTT.

The chain recombines TRBV6-2 or TRBV6-3 with TRBJ1-2; TRBD1 matches at 9 bases. Germline lookup yields CDR1 MNHEY and CDR2 SVGEGT. The CDR3 spans 15 residues. V was clipped by 2 bases and J by 4 bases; unmatched bases: 5. The chain's CDR3 is CASSYEGQGTYGYTF. The DNA of the CDR3 is TGTGCCAGCAGTTACGAGGGACAGGGCACCTATGGCTACACCTTC.

The rearrangement uses TRBV2 and TRBJ1-2, with TRBD1 as a possible D gene (6 bases). The CDR3 consists of 15 residues. Between the trimmed V and J ends, which lost 2 bases and 6 bases, there was a span of 16 bases. The germline V gene encodes CDR1 SNHLY and CDR2 FYNNEI. CDR3 protein: CASSEIGGGGDGYTF. DNA for the CDR3: TGTGCCAGCAGTGAAATAGGGGGGGGAGGCGATGGCTACACCTTC.

This rearrangement joins TRBV6-5 to TRBJ1-1; 7 bases line up with TRBD1. Germline CDR1 and CDR2: MNHEY and SVGAGI. With V trimmed by 7 bases and J by 6 bases, 11 bases remained unmatched. The CDR3 is 14 residues long. CDR3 sequence (DNA): TGTGCCAGCACCCAGGGGGACCTTGTAGCTGAAGCTTTCTTT. Amino acids: CASTQGDLVAEAFF.

This clone was seen once. The V and J genes are TRBV2 and TRBJ2-3, with 8 bases matching TRBD2. This CDR3 contains 16 residues. The V segment lost 1 base and the J segment 0 bases; nucleotides outside the gene matches: 3. Germline CDR1 reads SNHLY; CDR2 reads FYNNEI. The CDR3 nucleotides read TGTGCCAGCAGTGAAGATCGGGGGGGAAGCACAGATACGCAGTATTTT. Encoded protein: CASSEDRGGSTDTQYF.

This clone appeared a single time. This chain uses TRBV20-1 with TRBJ2-5; D may be TRBD1 (6 bases). Between the trimmed V and J ends, which lost 3 bases and 4 bases, there was a span of 15 bases. CDR1 is DFQATT, CDR2 SNEGSKA, per germline (reference sequence). The CDR3 loop spans 14 amino acids. The CDR3 coding sequence is TGCAGTGCTAGTTCAGGACAGACCCCAGAGACCCAGTACTTC. Translated, it gives CSASSGQTPETQYF.

The J gene is TRBJ2-1, the V gene TRBV19; 13 bases line up with TRBD2. The germline V gene has CDR1 LNHDA and CDR2 SQIVND (reference sequence). V gave up 10 bases and J gave up 6 bases; unmatched junction bases: 3. This CDR3 has 13 residues. The CDR3 region has the DNA TGTGCCACTGGGACTAGCGGGGCCAATGAGCAGTTCTTC. Amino acids: CATGTSGANEQFF.

CDR3 DNA: TGCGCCAGCAGCCAAGTGAGAGGGAACGTCGGCAATCAGCCCCAGCATTTT. Protein: CASSQVRGNVGNQPQHF. The J gene is TRBJ1-5, the V gene TRBV4-1; the D is unclear. Trimming took off 1 base at V and 2 bases at J, with 15 bases between the two ends. The germline V gene has CDR1 MGHRA and CDR2 YSYEKL. This CDR3 is built from 17 residues.

The chain has TRBV15 and TRBJ1-2, with D possibly being TRBD1 (5 bases). The CDR3 loop spans 13 amino acids. Germline values: CDR1 LNHNV, CDR2 YYDKDF (reference sequence). Trimming pared 0 bases from V and 7 bases from J, leaving 9 bases between. The CDR3 spells CATSRDSGFGYTF. CDR3 nucleotide sequence: TGTGCCACCAGCAGAGATTCAGGGTTTGGCTACACCTTC.

This chain connects TRBV11-2 to TRBJ2-7; D perhaps matches TRBD1 (5 bases). V was cut by 1 base and J by 5 bases, with 9 bases left in between. Germline V lookup: CDR1 SGHAT, CDR2 FQNNGV. This CDR3 has 13 amino acids. The CDR3 DNA is TGTGCCAGCAGCTTAGTGACAGAAAACGAGCAGTACTTC. It is translated as CASSLVTENEQYF.

The V gene is TRBV5-4, the J gene TRBJ2-1; D call uncertain. V was trimmed by 0 bases and J by 0 bases, leaving 13 bases between them. This CDR3 is built from 17 residues. Germline V gene sequence: CDR1 SGHNT, CDR2 YYREEE (reference sequence). CDR3 sequence reads: CASSLASVINSYNEQFF. Written as DNA, the CDR3 is TGTGCCAGCAGCTTGGCCAGCGTGATTAACTCCTACAATGAGCAGTTCTTC.

This clone is a singleton in its sample. The genes are TRBV28 and TRBJ2-1; perhaps TRBD1 as D (5 bases). The germline CDR1 and CDR2 sequences are MDHEN and SYDVKM. V lost 5 bases and J 3 bases, leaving 14 bases between the germline ends. The CDR3 is 15 residues long. DNA of the CDR3: TGTGCCAGCAGTGGCAGGGTAGTGGGCTACAATGAGCAGTTCTTC. Translated, it gives CASSGRVVGYNEQFF. The whole variable domain, filled in from reference TRBV28 and TRBJ2-1, reads DVKVTQSSRYLVKRTGEKVFLECVQDMDHENMFWYRQDPGLGLRLIYFSYDVKMKEKGDIPEGYSVSREKKERFSLILESASTNQTSMYLCASSGRVVGYNEQFFGPGTRLTVL.

The V gene is TRBV9, the J gene TRBJ2-7, with D possibly TRBD1 on 6 matching bases. The CDR3 sequence is 14 residues long. Germline values: CDR1 SGDLS, CDR2 YYNGEE. Trimming cost V 3 bases and J 2 bases, with 12 bases left between them. Here the CDR3 DNA reads TGTGCCAGCAGCGGATCCGGACAGACCTACGAGCAGTACTTC. It is translated as CASSGSGQTYEQYF.

In this sample, this clone turned up once. The chain couples TRBV19 to TRBJ1-5, with D possibly TRBD1 on 6 matching bases. The CDR3 consists of 15 residues. Germline values: CDR1 LNHDA, CDR2 SQIVND (reference sequence). Trimming cost V 5 bases and J 4 bases, with 15 bases left between them. The CDR3: CASSSTGTPNQPQHF. CDR3 DNA sequence: TGTGCCAGTAGTTCGACCGGGACACCTAATCAGCCCCAGCATTTT.

This chain uses TRBV12-5 with TRBJ2-1; 12 positions agree with TRBD2. CDR1 LGHNT and CDR2 FRNRAP come from the germline V gene. The CDR3 length is 16 residues. V shed 4 bases and J 7 bases; nucleotides not matched to a gene: 8. The CDR3 spells CASGSSSGGAYNEQFF. The CDR3 region has the DNA TGTGCTAGTGGTTCGTCTAGCGGGGGGGCATATAATGAGCAGTTCTTC.

This sequence joins TRBV19 and TRBJ1-2; no clear D. CDR3 length equals 14 residues. V was cut by 4 bases and J by 0 bases, with 9 bases left in between. Germline CDR1 reads LNHDA; CDR2 reads SQIVND (reference sequence). The CDR3 protein is CASSSQAANYGYTF. DNA of the CDR3: TGTGCCAGTAGTAGCCAGGCAGCTAACTATGGCTACACCTTC.

This chain connects TRBV12-3 or TRBV12-4 to TRBJ1-5, with no clear D. The V end was cut by 5 bases, the J end by 9 bases, with 14 bases between. This CDR3 has 13 amino acids. The CDR3 DNA reads TGTGCCAGCAGTCCGAATCGACAAAGGCCCCAGCATTTT. This codes for CASSPNRQRPQHF.

The rearrangement uses TRBV10-3 and TRBJ1-1, with D maybe TRBD1 (5 bases). The CDR3 length is 11 residues. V was pared by 4 bases and J by 7 bases, with 7 bases between. Germline lookup yields CDR1 ENHRY and CDR2 SYGVKD. CDR3 nucleotide sequence: TGTGCCATCAGTGGCGGGGGTGAAGCTTTCTTT. This gives the protein CAISGGGEAFF.

The chain recombines TRBV27 with TRBJ1-5; D ambiguous. V dropped 6 bases and J dropped 2 bases, with 14 bases sitting between them. Germline V CDR1 and CDR2: MNHEY, SMNVEV (reference sequence). The CDR3 extends over 15 amino acids. This CDR3 is CASRLADQGNQPQHF. The CDR3, as DNA: TGTGCCAGCAGGCTCGCCGATCAGGGCAATCAGCCCCAGCATTTT.